The rows below give T cell receptor beta chains drawn from one sample of a study of cytomegalovirus exposure and HLA in healthy donors. The protocol was immunoSEQ multiplex PCR, while the TCRdb copy is restricted to in-frame clones and leaves out a portion. The sample has more than 110,000 clones, approximately 80% seen once. The sample consisted of PBMCs. Receptors originate from a male donor in good health and CMV-seronegative. Both conserved end residues are part of each CDR3. Fields, in order: clone size, J gene, V gene, D gene, CDR3 protein, CDR3 DNA. D genes are given only for firm matches. The size entry is marked missing in some rows and otherwise reads once, few, many or a size class.

>.|TRBJ1-1|TRBV28|.
CASSPPDTEAFF
TGTGCCAGCAGTCCACCGGACACTGAAGCTTTCTTT
>few|TRBJ1-2|TRBV18|.
CASSLVRNYGYTF
TGTGCCAGCTCACTAGTACGGAACTATGGCTACACCTTC
>.|TRBJ2-7|TRBV19|.
CASSKQRTEPYEQYF
TGTGCCAGTTCGAAGCAGAGGACAGAGCCCTACGAGCAGTACTTC
>.|TRBJ2-3|TRBV10-3|.
CAISAGLSTDTQYF
TGTGCCATCAGTGCAGGACTTAGCACAGATACGCAGTATTTT
>.|TRBJ1-2|TRBV29-1|TRBD1
CSAGDSRGYTF
TGCAGCGCTGGGGACAGTCGGGGCTACACCTTC
>.|TRBJ2-7|TRBV18|.
CASSQVDTGPHEQYF
TGTGCCAGCTCACAGGTTGATACAGGGCCCCACGAGCAGTACTTC
>once|TRBJ2-2|TRBV4-1|.
CASSPVSGELFF
TGCGCCAGCAGCCCCGTATCCGGGGAGCTGTTTTTT
>.|TRBJ1-3|TRBV28|.
CASSLGWGVMSGNTIYF
TGTGCCAGCAGTTTGGGTTGGGGGGTGATGTCTGGAAACACCATATATTTT
>.|TRBJ2-1|TRBV29-1|.
CSVRQGGDNEQFF
TGCAGCGTTAGGCAGGGAGGAGACAATGAGCAGTTCTTC
>.|TRBJ2-3|TRBV9|.
CASSVVIGGGGTQYF
TGTGCCAGCAGCGTAGTTATCGGGGGAGGGGGTACGCAGTATTTT
>.|TRBJ2-7|TRBV9|.
CASSRESGGDEQYF
TGTGCCAGCAGCCGTGAGAGTGGGGGCGACGAGCAGTACTTC
>.|TRBJ2-7|TRBV6-1|.
CASMEASEQYF
TGTGCCAGCATGGAGGCGAGCGAGCAGTACTTC